This is a list of T cell receptor beta chains from one sample in a study of radiotherapy plus CTLA-4 blockade in lung cancer. Profiling relied on immunoSEQ multiplex PCR, and the TCRdb table lists in-frame clones only, not all of them. The sample contains 70,000 to 85,000 clones, approximately 73% of which appear only once. The sequencing used peripheral blood, collected from a patient treated with radiotherapy plus ipilimumab. These receptors were obtained from a human donor with non-small cell lung cancer whose response to radiotherapy plus ipilimumab could not be evaluated. Both conserved end residues are part of each CDR3. The D gene is left open where the match is weak. Size is omitted from some rows. Given values are once, few, many or a class for expanded clones.

DNA: TGTGCCAGCAGCCAGAGGGGGCGCGGTGGGGCCAACGTCCTGACTTTC
CDR3: CASSQRGRGGANVLTF
length: 16
V: TRBV5-6
size: .
J: TRBJ2-6
D: TRBD1

DNA: TGTGCCAGCAGCTTACAAGCCCCGGGTGTGGGCACTGAAGCTTTCTTT
CDR3: CASSLQAPGVGTEAFF
length: 16
V: TRBV7-9
size: .
J: TRBJ1-1
D: .

DNA: TGTGCCAGCTCCCCTCCGGGACAGGTTCCGATTATTGATGGCTACACCTTC
CDR3: CASSPPGQVPIIDGYTF
length: 17
V: TRBV18
size: .
J: TRBJ1-2
D: TRBD1

DNA: TGTGCCAGCAGTCAAACAGAGACTAATGAAAAACTGTTTTTT
CDR3: CASSQTETNEKLFF
length: 14
V: TRBV28
size: .
J: TRBJ1-4
D: .

DNA: TGTGCCAGCAGCACTAGCGGGGGGGCCAGTGGTGAGCAGTTCTTC
CDR3: CASSTSGGASGEQFF
length: 15
V: TRBV5-4
size: once
J: TRBJ2-1
D: TRBD2

DNA: TGCGCCAGCTCACCGACAGGGAACACCGGGGAGCTGTTTTTT
CDR3: CASSPTGNTGELFF
length: 14
V: TRBV10-1
size: .
J: TRBJ2-2
D: .

DNA: TGTGCCAGCTCACCAGGATTGCCAGGATCGAACACCGGGGAGCTGTTTTTT
CDR3: CASSPGLPGSNTGELFF
length: 17
V: TRBV18
size: .
J: TRBJ2-2
D: .

DNA: TGTGCCAGCAGCCAAGGGTCCTACGCCTACAATGAGCAGTTCTTC
CDR3: CASSQGSYAYNEQFF
length: 15
V: TRBV4-2
size: .
J: TRBJ2-1
D: .

DNA: TGTGCCAGCAGCCGACGGGATTGGGGCACAGATACGCAGTATTTT
CDR3: CASSRRDWGTDTQYF
length: 15
V: TRBV28
size: .
J: TRBJ2-3
D: .

DNA: TGTGCCAGCAGCCGCGAATGGGCTGCAACTAATGAAAAACTGTTTTTT
CDR3: CASSREWAATNEKLFF
length: 16
V: TRBV5-5
size: .
J: TRBJ1-4
D: .

DNA: TGTGCCAGCGGATGGAGGGGGGGAATCAGTGGGCAGTATTTT
CDR3: CASGWRGGISGQYF
length: 14
V: TRBV2
size: .
J: TRBJ2-3
D: .

DNA: TGCGCCAGCACCCATGAGAACACAGATACGCAGTATTTT
CDR3: CASTHENTDTQYF
length: 13
V: TRBV5-1
size: .
J: TRBJ2-3
D: .